Listed below are T cell receptor beta chains from one sample, sequenced in a study of T cell clones after liver transplantation. Data came from immunoSEQ multiplex PCR; TCRdb stores just in-frame clones and leaves some out. Of about 60,000 clones in the sample, about 64% are singletons; the top ten hold over 14%. This specimen consisted of CD4+ T cells from blood, obtained before liver transplant. These receptors were obtained from a human donor who received a liver transplant. The CDR3 runs from the conserved cysteine through the conserved F or W. D genes are given only for firm matches.

>TRBV5-4|TRBD1|TRBJ1-1
CASSSDRGRRITEAFF
>TRBV5-6|.|TRBJ1-4
CASSPGATNEKLFF
>TRBV7-2|.|TRBJ2-1
CASSLAGGVYYNEQFF
>TRBV30|.|TRBJ1-2
CAWRDSYGYTF
>TRBV7-3|.|TRBJ1-1
CASSPHGGGVTEAFF
>TRBV11-2|.|TRBJ2-2
CASSFRGAGTTGELFF
>TRBV30|.|TRBJ1-6
CAWSVQGTPANSPLHF
>TRBV27|.|TRBJ1-6
CASSPTGQGNSPLHF
>TRBV2|TRBD1|TRBJ2-3
CASSERQGALDTQYF
>TRBV2|TRBD2|TRBJ2-3
CASNGQLAGPIGQYF
>TRBV11-3|.|TRBJ2-1
CASSRSRDWGNEQFF
>TRBV27|TRBD2|TRBJ2-7
CASSLSDGGAHEQYF
>TRBV19|TRBD1|TRBJ1-6
CASSPQGATYNSPLHF
>TRBV27|.|TRBJ2-2
CATQSGELFF
>TRBV10-2|.|TRBJ2-3
CASSEILTDTQYF
>TRBV7-9|TRBD1|TRBJ2-1
CASSGTGERVSQFF
>TRBV29-1|.|TRBJ1-2
CSASWGSNYGYTF
>TRBV11-2|.|TRBJ2-7
CASSFKGGDEQYF
>TRBV28|.|TRBJ1-5
CASSLAQGDNQPQHF
>TRBV11-2|.|TRBJ1-6
CASSLATAHILLHF
>TRBV5-6|TRBD1|TRBJ1-1
CASRDTGGLDTEAFF
>TRBV11-3|.|TRBJ2-7
CASSLGPDEQYF
>TRBV11-2|.|TRBJ2-2
CASSLSGYTGELFF
>TRBV2|.|TRBJ2-7
CASSETRVTSYEQYF
>TRBV9|TRBD1|TRBJ2-5
CASSVGPGQGAAETQYF
>TRBV2|TRBD2|TRBJ2-7
CASQGLGPYEQYF